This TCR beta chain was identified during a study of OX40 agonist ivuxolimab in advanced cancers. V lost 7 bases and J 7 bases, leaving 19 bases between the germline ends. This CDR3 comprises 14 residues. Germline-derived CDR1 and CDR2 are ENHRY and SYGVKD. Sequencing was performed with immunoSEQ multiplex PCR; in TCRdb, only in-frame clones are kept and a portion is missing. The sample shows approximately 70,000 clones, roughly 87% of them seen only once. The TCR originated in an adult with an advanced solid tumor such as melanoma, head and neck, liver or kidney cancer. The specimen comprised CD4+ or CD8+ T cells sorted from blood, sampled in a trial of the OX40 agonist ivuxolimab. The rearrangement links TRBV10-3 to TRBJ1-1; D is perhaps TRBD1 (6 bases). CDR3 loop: CAITKSGDGNEAFF. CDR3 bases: TGTGCCATCACAAAGTCAGGGGACGGGAATGAAGCTTTCTTT.